These 23 T cell receptor beta chains came from one sample sequenced in a study of T cells in Graves' hyperthyroidism and ophthalmopathy (dated by TCRdb to about 2019). Library preparation was by multiplex PCR. The reads were generated on an Illumina HiSeq 2000. The TCR beta CDR3 regions were amplified from the RNA transcripts. The TCR CDR3 was subjected to a first round of RT-PCR using the HTBI primer set and the Qiagen OneStep RT-PCR kit. TCRdb redid the processing of the public reads, applying fastp at Q25 and MiXCR, and retained in-frame beta chains. Identical CDR3 protein sequences are pooled into one entry, listed with their most common genes and DNA. Here the sample has 530,000 or so distinct CDR3 sequences; 17% occur a single time. Roughly a sixth of the sample rests with the top ten. The sequencing sample was made of blood. These receptors were obtained from a woman aged 18-29 years with Graves' ophthalmopathy.

Points on this clonotype: This may stem from a read error, because a much larger clone lies one nucleotide away. The chain has TRBV28 and TRBJ2-7, with TRBD2 matching over 11 bases. The ends lost 6 bases at V and 2 bases at J; junction bases unmatched: 6. This CDR3 has 15 residues. Germline V CDR1 and CDR2: MDHEN, SYDVKM. CDR3 in amino acids: CASSPETSGAYEQYF. The CDR3, as DNA: TGTGCCAGCAGCCCCGAGACTAGCGGGGCCTACGAGCAGTACTTC.

This clonotype was detected a few times. This chain joins TRBV6-2 or TRBV6-3 and TRBJ2-5, with D possibly matching TRBD2 (6 bases). V gave up 7 bases and J gave up 7 bases, with 10 bases separating them. The CDR3 totals 11 residues. The germline V gene has CDR1 MNHEY and CDR2 SVGEGT. This CDR3 reads CASKASVTQYF. For the CDR3, the DNA is TGTGCCAGCAAAGCTAGCGTGACCCAGTACTTC.

This clonotype was counted at least ten times. J is TRBJ2-5 and V is TRBV20-1; possibly TRBD2 for D (5 bases). The CDR3 has 12 residues. Germline V lookup: CDR1 DFQATT, CDR2 SNEGSKA (reference sequence). V lost 5 bases to trimming and J lost 5 bases, with 12 bases between them. In nucleotides, the CDR3 is TGCAGTGCTCCACACAGAGGGGAGACCCAGTACTTC. Translated, it gives CSAPHRGETQYF.

This chain uses TRBV5-4 with TRBJ2-3, with TRBD1 matching over 8 bases. V was pared by 2 bases and J by 4 bases, with 6 bases of the junction left unmatched. The CDR3 loop spans 15 amino acids. Per germline, CDR1 SGHNT and CDR2 YYREEE (reference sequence). CDR3 in DNA: TGTGCCAGCAGCTTATTCACAGGGGGTTCAGATACGCAGTATTTT. Translated: CASSLFTGGSDTQYF.

V gene TRBV4-1 combines with J gene TRBJ2-1; D remains unclear. Deletions cut 6 bases from V and 5 bases from J, with 8 bases between. CDR3 length: 12 amino acids. Germline-derived CDR1 and CDR2 are MGHRA and YSYEKL. The CDR3 nucleotides read TGCGCCAGCAGAGACGTTCACAATGAGCAGTTCTTC. Amino acids: CASRDVHNEQFF.

This clonotype was picked up a small number of times. The rearrangement links TRBV7-2 to TRBJ1-3; D unclear. The CDR3 extends over 15 amino acids. The germline V gene has CDR1 SGHTA and CDR2 FQGNSA. V gave up 1 base and J gave up 4 bases, with 11 bases separating them. CDR3: CASSLGARGGNTIYF. The CDR3 DNA sequence: TGTGCCAGCAGCTTAGGGGCACGAGGGGGAAACACCATATATTTT.

This clonotype was observed a few times. CDR3 in DNA: TGTGCCAGCAGCTTAGAGACCGGGGGATTGGGCGGTGGCTACACCTTC. It yields the protein CASSLETGGLGGGYTF. J is TRBJ1-2 and V is TRBV11-2; possibly TRBD1 for D (5 bases). The germline gives CDR1 SGHAT, CDR2 FQNNGV. V was trimmed by 0 bases and J by 7 bases, leaving 18 bases between them. CDR3 length: 16 residues.

The chain is built from TRBV4-1 and TRBJ2-7; a weak D match, TRBD1 (7 bases). The V end lost 3 bases, the J end lost 1 base, and 19 bases lay between the germline ends. CDR1 is MGHRA, CDR2 YSYEKL, per germline. The CDR3 runs 17 residues. In nucleotides, the CDR3 is TGCGCCAGCAGCCACGGGGGCTGGGACAGTCTGTCCTACGAGCAGTACTTC. Its translation: CASSHGGWDSLSYEQYF.

J is TRBJ2-7 and V is TRBV6-1, with D possibly matching TRBD1 (6 bases). Germline CDR1 MNHNS, CDR2 SASEGT. V gave up 6 bases and J gave up 3 bases, with 18 bases separating them. The CDR3 spans 15 residues. This CDR3 reads CASRGFLGGDYEQYF. CDR3 coding DNA: TGTGCCAGCAGGGGGTTCTTAGGGGGAGACTACGAGCAGTACTTC.

The chain combines TRBV11-3 with TRBJ2-1; TRBD1 might be the D (6 bases). This CDR3 has 17 residues. The germline V gene encodes CDR1 SGHNT and CDR2 YENEEA. Trimming pared 5 bases from V and 0 bases from J, leaving 17 bases between. CDR3 in DNA: TGTGCCAGCAGCGCATCATACAGGGACCCCTCCTACAATGAGCAGTTCTTC. Its translation is CASSASYRDPSYNEQFF.

There are a few counts of this clonotype. The V gene is TRBV9, the J gene TRBJ2-5; TRBD2 agrees at 8 bases. Trimming at V came to 0 bases and at J to 1 base, leaving 8 bases not matched to a gene. Germline CDR1 SGDLS, CDR2 YYNGEE. The CDR3 has 17 amino acids. CDR3 coding DNA: TGTGCCAGCAGCGTAGAGGGAGCGGGAGTTTTCCAAGAGACCCAGTACTTC. Protein: CASSVEGAGVFQETQYF.

The chain links TRBV7-9 to TRBJ2-3; possibly TRBD1 for D (6 bases). The CDR3 covers 14 residues. Trimming stripped 3 bases from V and 2 bases from J, with 9 bases between. Germline V gene lookup returns CDR1 SEHNR and CDR2 FQNEAQ (reference sequence). The CDR3 protein is CASSLDRNTDTQYF. The CDR3 region has the DNA TGTGCCAGCAGCTTGGACAGAAACACAGATACGCAGTATTTT. Looking up the rest from reference TRBV7-9 and TRBJ2-3 gives the full variable domain: DTGVSQNPRHKITKRGQNVTFRCDPISEHNRLYWYRQTLGQGPEFLTYFQNEAQLEKSRLLSDRFSAERPKGSFSTLEIQRTEQGDSAMYLCASSLDRNTDTQYFGPGTRLTVL.

In its sample, this clonotype was seen a few times. This chain joins TRBV5-4 and TRBJ2-7; no clear D. The V end was cut by 0 bases, the J end by 7 bases, with 11 bases between. Germline V CDR1 and CDR2: SGHNT, YYREEE (reference sequence). The CDR3 has 13 residues. Here the CDR3 reads CASSLAMRNEQYF. DNA for the CDR3: TGTGCCAGCAGCTTGGCAATGAGAAATGAGCAGTACTTC.

The chain uses TRBV27 and TRBJ2-3; 7 positions match TRBD2. CDR1 MNHEY and CDR2 SMNVEV come from the germline V gene (reference sequence). This CDR3 has 15 amino acids. The junction had 11 bases not matched to a gene; V was cut back by 9 bases and J by 2 bases. CDR3 in amino acids: CASRKTSKYTDTQYF. As DNA, the CDR3 is TGTGCCAGTAGAAAGACTAGCAAATACACAGATACGCAGTATTTT.

This clonotype was seen many times. The V call is TRBV7-8, the J call TRBJ2-2; no definite D call. The CDR3 sequence is 15 residues long. Germline values: CDR1 SGHVS, CDR2 FQNEAQ. V was shortened by 2 bases and J by 1 base, with 8 bases between the two germline ends. Written as DNA, the CDR3 is TGTGCCAGCAGCTTAATTGGCCAGAACACCGGGGAGCTGTTTTTT. Translated, it gives CASSLIGQNTGELFF.

This clonotype was seen a few times. This chain links TRBV6-1 with TRBJ2-3; D possibly uses TRBD1 or TRBD2 (6 bases each). CDR1 MNHNS and CDR2 SASEGT come from the germline V gene. V was cut by 4 bases and J by 1 base, with 12 bases left in between. The CDR3 is 15 amino acids. CDR3 DNA sequence: TGTGCCAGCAGTGTAAGGGGGGTAGGCACAGATACGCAGTATTTT. Translated, it gives CASSVRGVGTDTQYF.

The rearrangement links TRBV6-1 to TRBJ1-4; D is undetermined. CDR3 length: 14 amino acids. Trimming removed 8 bases at V and 8 bases at J, with 18 bases between. The germline CDR1 and CDR2 sequences are MNHNS and SASEGT. The CDR3: CASGERGLGEKLFF. CDR3 bases: TGTGCCAGCGGGGAACGAGGGCTGGGGGAAAAACTGTTTTTT.

Only a few counts were recorded for this clonotype. The V gene is TRBV5-6, the J gene TRBJ2-7; maybe TRBD1 (5 bases). Germline lookup yields CDR1 SGHDT and CDR2 YYEEEE. V dropped 0 bases and J dropped 3 bases, with 7 bases sitting between them. The CDR3 has 13 residues. Here the CDR3 DNA reads TGTGCCAGCAGCTTGGTGGGGCACTACGAGCAGTACTTC. Translating it yields CASSLVGHYEQYF.

A few counts support this clonotype. This chain links TRBV11-2 with TRBJ1-6; D unresolved. V lost 4 bases to trimming and J lost 9 bases, with 10 bases between them. The CDR3 extends over 13 amino acids. Germline V lookup: CDR1 SGHAT, CDR2 FQNNGV. The CDR3 bases are TGTGCCAGCAGCTCACAAGGGCGTTCACCCCTCCACTTT. This sequence encodes CASSSQGRSPLHF. The whole variable domain, filled in from reference TRBV11-2 and TRBJ1-6, reads EAGVAQSPRYKIIEKRQSVAFWCNPISGHATLYWYQQILGQGPKLLIQFQNNGVVDDSQLPKDRFSAERLKGVDSTLKIQPAKLEDSAVYLCASSSQGRSPLHFGNGTRLTVT.

This clonotype has a count of ten or more. This chain joins TRBV12-5 and TRBJ2-3, with D maybe TRBD2 (6 bases). The CDR3 runs 17 residues. CDR1 is LGHNT and CDR2 is FRNRAP in the germline V gene. Between the trimmed V and J ends, which lost 0 bases and 5 bases, there was a span of 18 bases. The CDR3 DNA reads TGTGCTAGTGGTTTGGTACTCAGCGGGTCTAGGGGAGATACGCAGTATTTT. The encoded protein is CASGLVLSGSRGDTQYF. The complete variable domain, with remaining parts taken from reference TRBV12-5 and TRBJ2-3, reads DARVTQTPRHKVTEMGQEVTMRCQPILGHNTVFWYRQTMMQGLELLAYFRNRAPLDDSGMPKDRFSAEMPDATLATLKIQPSEPRDSAVYFCASGLVLSGSRGDTQYFGPGTRLTVL.

The chain couples TRBV24-1 to TRBJ2-3, with 8 bases matching TRBD1. Germline values: CDR1 KGHDR, CDR2 SFDVKD. The junction had 5 bases not matched to a gene; V was cut back by 4 bases and J by 6 bases. The CDR3 contains 14 residues. As DNA, the CDR3 is TGTGCCACCAGTGAGGCAGGGGGCGAGGATACGCAGTATTTT. This sequence encodes CATSEAGGEDTQYF.

This clonotype has just a few counts. This rearrangement joins TRBV4-1 to TRBJ1-6; 7 bases fit TRBD1. V gave up 3 bases and J gave up 3 bases; unmatched junction bases: 8. Per the germline V gene, CDR1 is MGHRA and CDR2 is YSYEKL. The CDR3 has 17 residues. CDR3 sequence: CASSQRTGAVYNSPLHF. The DNA of the CDR3 is TGCGCCAGCAGCCAGCGGACAGGAGCGGTCTATAATTCACCCCTCCACTTT.

This clonotype was seen repeatedly, ten times or more. The chain combines TRBV28 with TRBJ2-3; D gene unclear. Between the trimmed V and J ends, which lost 5 bases and 4 bases, there was a span of 25 bases. Germline V lookup: CDR1 MDHEN, CDR2 SYDVKM. The CDR3 is 18 amino acids. CDR3 DNA sequence: TGTGCCAGCAGTCCCCATTTACCTGGGCCAAAGCGTCCAGATACGCAGTATTTT. Protein product: CASSPHLPGPKRPDTQYF. Supplemented by reference TRBV28 and TRBJ2-3, the full variable domain reads DVKVTQSSRYLVKRTGEKVFLECVQDMDHENMFWYRQDPGLGLRLIYFSYDVKMKEKGDIPEGYSVSREKKERFSLILESASTNQTSMYLCASSPHLPGPKRPDTQYFGPGTRLTVL.